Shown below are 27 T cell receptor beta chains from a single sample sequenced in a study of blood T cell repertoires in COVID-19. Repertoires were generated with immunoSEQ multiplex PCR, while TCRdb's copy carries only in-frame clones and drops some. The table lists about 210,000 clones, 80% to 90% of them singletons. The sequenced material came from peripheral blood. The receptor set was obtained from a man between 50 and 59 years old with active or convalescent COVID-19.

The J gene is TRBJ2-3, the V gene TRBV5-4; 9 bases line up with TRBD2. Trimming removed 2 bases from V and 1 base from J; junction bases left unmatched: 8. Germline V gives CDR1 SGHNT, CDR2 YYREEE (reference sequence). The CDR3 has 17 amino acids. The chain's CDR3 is CASSFGGGARGTDTQYF. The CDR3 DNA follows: TGTGCCAGCAGCTTCGGCGGGGGGGCGAGGGGCACAGATACGCAGTATTTT.

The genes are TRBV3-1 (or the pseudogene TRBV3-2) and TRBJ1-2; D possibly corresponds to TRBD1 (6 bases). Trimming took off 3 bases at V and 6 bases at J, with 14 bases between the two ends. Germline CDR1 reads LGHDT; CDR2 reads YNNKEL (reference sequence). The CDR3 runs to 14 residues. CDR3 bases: TGTGCCAGCAGCCATACAGGGTACTACAATGGCTACACCTTC. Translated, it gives CASSHTGYYNGYTF.

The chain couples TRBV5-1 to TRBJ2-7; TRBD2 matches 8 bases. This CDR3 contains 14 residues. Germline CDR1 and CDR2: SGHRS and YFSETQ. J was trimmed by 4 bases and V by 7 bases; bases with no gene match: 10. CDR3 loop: CASRGTREAYEQYF. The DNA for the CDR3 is TGCGCCAGCCGGGGTACGCGGGAGGCTTACGAGCAGTACTTC.

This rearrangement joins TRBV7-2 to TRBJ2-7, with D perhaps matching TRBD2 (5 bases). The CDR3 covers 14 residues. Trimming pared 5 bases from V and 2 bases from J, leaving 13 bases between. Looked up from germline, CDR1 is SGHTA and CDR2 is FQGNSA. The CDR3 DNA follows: TGTGCCAGCAGCCCGGCGGGCTTAGCCTACGAGCAGTACTTC. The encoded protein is CASSPAGLAYEQYF.

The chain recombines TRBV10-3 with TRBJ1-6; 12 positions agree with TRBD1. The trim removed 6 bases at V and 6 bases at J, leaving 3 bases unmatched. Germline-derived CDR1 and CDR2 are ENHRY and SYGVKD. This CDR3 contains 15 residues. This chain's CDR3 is CAIRGQGASNSPLHF. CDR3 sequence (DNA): TGTGCCATCAGGGGACAGGGGGCGAGTAATTCACCCCTCCACTTT.

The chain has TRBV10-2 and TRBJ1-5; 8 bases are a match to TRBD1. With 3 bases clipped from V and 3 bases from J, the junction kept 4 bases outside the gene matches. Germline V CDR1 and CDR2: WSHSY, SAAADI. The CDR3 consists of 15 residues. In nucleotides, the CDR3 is TGCGCCAGCAGTGAAAACAGGGGGTTCAATCAGCCCCAGCATTTT. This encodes CASSENRGFNQPQHF.

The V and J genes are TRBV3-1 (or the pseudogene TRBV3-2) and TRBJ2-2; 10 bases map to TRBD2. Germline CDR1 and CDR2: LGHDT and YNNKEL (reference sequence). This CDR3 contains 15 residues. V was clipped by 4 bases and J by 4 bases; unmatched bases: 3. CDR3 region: CASSPTSGFTGELFF. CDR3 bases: TGTGCCAGCAGCCCGACTAGCGGGTTCACCGGGGAGCTGTTTTTT.

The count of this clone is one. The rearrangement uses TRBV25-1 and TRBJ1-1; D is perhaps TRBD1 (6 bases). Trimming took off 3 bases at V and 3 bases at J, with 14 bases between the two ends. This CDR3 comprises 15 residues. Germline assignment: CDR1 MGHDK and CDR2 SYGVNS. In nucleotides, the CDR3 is TGTGCCAGCAGTGACGCAGGGGTGCGGGACACTGAAGCTTTCTTT. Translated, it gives CASSDAGVRDTEAFF.

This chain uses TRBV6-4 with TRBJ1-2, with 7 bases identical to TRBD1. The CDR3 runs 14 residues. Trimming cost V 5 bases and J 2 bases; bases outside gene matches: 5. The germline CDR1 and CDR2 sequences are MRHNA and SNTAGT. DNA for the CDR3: TGTGCCAGCAGTTCCGGGACAGTAAACTATGGCTACACCTTC. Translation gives CASSSGTVNYGYTF.

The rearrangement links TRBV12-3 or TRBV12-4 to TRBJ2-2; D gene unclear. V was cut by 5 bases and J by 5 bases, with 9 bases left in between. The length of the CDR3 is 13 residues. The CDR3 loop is CASSTVPTGELFF. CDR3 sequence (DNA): TGTGCCAGCAGTACTGTTCCTACCGGGGAGCTGTTTTTT.

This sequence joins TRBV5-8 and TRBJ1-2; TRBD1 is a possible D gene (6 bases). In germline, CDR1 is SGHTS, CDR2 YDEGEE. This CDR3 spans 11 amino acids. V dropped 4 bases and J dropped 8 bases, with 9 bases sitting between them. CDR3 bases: TGTGCCAGCAGCGGCACAGGGGGCTACACCTTC. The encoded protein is CASSGTGGYTF.

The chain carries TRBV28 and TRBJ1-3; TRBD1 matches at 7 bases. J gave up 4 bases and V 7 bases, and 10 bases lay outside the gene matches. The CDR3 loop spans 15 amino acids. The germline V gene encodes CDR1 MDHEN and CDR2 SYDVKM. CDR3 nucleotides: TGTGCCAGCATTCAAGGGGGCACGGGAGGAAACACCATATATTTT. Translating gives CASIQGGTGGNTIYF.

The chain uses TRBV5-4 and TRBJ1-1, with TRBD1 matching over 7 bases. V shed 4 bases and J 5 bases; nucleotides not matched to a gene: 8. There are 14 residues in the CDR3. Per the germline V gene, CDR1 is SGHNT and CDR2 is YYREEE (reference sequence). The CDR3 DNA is TGTGCCAGCAGCCCCGGGACAGAGAGGACTGAAGCTTTCTTT. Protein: CASSPGTERTEAFF. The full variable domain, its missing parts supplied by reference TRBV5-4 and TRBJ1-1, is ETGVTQSPTHLIKTRGQQVTLRCSSQSGHNTVSWYQQALGQGPQFIFQYYREEENGRGNFPPRFSGLQFPNYSSELNVNALELDDSALYLCASSPGTERTEAFFGQGTRLTVV.

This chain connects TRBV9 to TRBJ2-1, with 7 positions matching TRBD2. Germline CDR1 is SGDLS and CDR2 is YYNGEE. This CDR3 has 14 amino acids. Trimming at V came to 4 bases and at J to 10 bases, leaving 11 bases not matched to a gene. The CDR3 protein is CASSFLGEGEEQFF. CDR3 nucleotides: TGTGCCAGCAGCTTCCTCGGGGAGGGAGAAGAGCAGTTCTTC.

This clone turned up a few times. The CDR3 is CASSLGQGWATQYF. Here the CDR3 DNA reads TGTGCCAGCAGCTTGGGACAGGGTTGGGCTACGCAGTATTTT. The chain couples TRBV7-2 to TRBJ2-3, with 9 bases that match TRBD1. CDR3 size: 14 residues. Germline CDR1 reads SGHTA; CDR2 reads FQGNSA. V lost 3 bases and J lost 8; bases outside the gene matches: 6.

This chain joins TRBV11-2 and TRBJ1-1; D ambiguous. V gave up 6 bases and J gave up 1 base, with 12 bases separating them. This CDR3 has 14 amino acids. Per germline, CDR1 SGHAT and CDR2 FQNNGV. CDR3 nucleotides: TGTGCCAGCAGTGGACGGGGAGGGAACACTGAAGCTTTCTTT. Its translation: CASSGRGGNTEAFF.

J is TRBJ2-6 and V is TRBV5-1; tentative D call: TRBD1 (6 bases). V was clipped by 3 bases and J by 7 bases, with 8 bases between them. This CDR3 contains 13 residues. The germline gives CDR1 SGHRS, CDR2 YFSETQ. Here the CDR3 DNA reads TGCGCCAGCAGCTGGGACATCGCCAACGTCCTGACTTTC. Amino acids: CASSWDIANVLTF.

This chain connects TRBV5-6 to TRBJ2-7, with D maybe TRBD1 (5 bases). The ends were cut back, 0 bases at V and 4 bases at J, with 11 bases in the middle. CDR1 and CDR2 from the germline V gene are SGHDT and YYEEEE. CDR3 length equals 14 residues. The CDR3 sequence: CASSLGAGNYEQYF. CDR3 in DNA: TGTGCCAGCAGCTTGGGGGCAGGGAATTACGAGCAGTACTTC.

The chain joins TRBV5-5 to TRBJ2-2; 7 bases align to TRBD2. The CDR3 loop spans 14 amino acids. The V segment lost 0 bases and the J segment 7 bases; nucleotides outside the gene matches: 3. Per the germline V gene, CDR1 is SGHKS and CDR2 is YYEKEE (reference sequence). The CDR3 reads CASSLGLAVGELFF. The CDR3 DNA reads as TGTGCCAGCAGCTTGGGGCTAGCGGTCGGGGAGCTGTTTTTT.

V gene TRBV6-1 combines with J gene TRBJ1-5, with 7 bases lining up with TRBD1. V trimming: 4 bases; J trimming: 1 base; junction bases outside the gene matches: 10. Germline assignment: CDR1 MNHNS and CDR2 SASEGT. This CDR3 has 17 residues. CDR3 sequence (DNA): TGTGCCAGCAGTGCGAGACAGGGTCGGAGGAGCAATCAGCCCCAGCATTTT. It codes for CASSARQGRRSNQPQHF.

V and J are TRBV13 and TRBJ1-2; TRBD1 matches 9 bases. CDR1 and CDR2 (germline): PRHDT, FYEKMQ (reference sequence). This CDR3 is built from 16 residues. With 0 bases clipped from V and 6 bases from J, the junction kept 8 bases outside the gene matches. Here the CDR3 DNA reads TGTGCCAGCAGCTTAGGCGTGACAGGGGGTGGGCATGGCTACACCTTC. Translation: CASSLGVTGGGHGYTF.

CDR3 loop: CAWSAGQAGNQPQHF. CDR3 nucleotides: TGTGCCTGGAGTGCAGGACAGGCTGGCAATCAGCCCCAGCATTTT. The gene calls are TRBV30 and TRBJ1-5; the match to TRBD1 covers 7 bases. Germline CDR1 reads GTSNPN; CDR2 reads SVGIG (reference sequence). This CDR3 is 15 amino acids long. J gave up 2 bases and V 1 base, and 5 bases lay outside the gene matches. Filled out from reference TRBV30 and TRBJ1-5, the complete variable domain reads SQTIHQWPATLVQPVGSPLSLECTVEGTSNPNLYWYRQAAGRGLQLLFYSVGIGQISSEVPQNLSASRPQDRQFILSSKKLLLSDSGFYLCAWSAGQAGNQPQHFGDGTRLSIL.

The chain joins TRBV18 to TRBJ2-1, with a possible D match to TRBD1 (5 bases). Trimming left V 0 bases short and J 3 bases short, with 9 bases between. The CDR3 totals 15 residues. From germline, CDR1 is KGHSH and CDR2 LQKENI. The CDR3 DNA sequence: TGTGCCAGCTCACCACCCCAGACAGACTACAATGAGCAGTTCTTC. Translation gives CASSPPQTDYNEQFF.

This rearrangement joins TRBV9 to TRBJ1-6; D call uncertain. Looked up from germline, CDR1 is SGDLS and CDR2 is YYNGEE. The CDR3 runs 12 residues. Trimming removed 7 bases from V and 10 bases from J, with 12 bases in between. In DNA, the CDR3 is TGTGCCAGCGCTTCTGGCAGATCACCCCTCCACTTT. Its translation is CASASGRSPLHF.

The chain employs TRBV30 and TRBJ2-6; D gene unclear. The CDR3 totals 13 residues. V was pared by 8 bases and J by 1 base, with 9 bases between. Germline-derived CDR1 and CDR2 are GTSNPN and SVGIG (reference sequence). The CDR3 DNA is TGTGCCCTCCAGGCTTCTGGGGCCAACGTCCTGACTTTC. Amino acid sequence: CALQASGANVLTF. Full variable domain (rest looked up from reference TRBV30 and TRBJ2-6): SQTIHQWPATLVQPVGSPLSLECTVEGTSNPNLYWYRQAAGRGLQLLFYSVGIGQISSEVPQNLSASRPQDRQFILSSKKLLLSDSGFYLCALQASGANVLTFGAGSRLTVL.

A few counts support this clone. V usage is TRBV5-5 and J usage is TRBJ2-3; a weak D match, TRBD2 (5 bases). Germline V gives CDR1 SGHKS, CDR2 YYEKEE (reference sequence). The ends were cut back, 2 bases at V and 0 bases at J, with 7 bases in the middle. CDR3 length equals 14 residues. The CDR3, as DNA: TGTGCCAGCAGCTTTCGGGGTAGCACAGATACGCAGTATTTT. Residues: CASSFRGSTDTQYF. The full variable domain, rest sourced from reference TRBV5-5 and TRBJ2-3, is DAGVTQSPTHLIKTRGQQVTLRCSPISGHKSVSWYQQVLGQGPQFIFQYYEKEERGRGNFPDRFSARQFPNYSSELNVNALLLGDSALYLCASSFRGSTDTQYFGPGTRLTVL.

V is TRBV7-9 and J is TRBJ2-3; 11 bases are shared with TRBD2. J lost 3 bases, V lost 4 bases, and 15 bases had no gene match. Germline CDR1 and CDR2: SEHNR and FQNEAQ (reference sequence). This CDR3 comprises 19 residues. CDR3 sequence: CASSSTFSGRAFSTDTQYF. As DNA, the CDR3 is TGTGCCAGCAGCTCGACCTTTAGCGGGAGGGCCTTCTCGACAGATACGCAGTATTTT.